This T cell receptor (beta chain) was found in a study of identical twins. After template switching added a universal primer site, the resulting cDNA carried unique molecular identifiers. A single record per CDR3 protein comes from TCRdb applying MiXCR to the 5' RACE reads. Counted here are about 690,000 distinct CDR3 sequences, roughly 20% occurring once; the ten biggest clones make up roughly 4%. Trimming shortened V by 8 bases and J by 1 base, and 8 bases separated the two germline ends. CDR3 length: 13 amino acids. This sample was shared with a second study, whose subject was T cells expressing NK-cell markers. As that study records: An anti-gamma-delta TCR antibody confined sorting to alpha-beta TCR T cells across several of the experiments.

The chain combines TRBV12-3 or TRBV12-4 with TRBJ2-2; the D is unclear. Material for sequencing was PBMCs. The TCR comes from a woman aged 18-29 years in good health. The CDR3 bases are TGTGCCAGCCGTCGATTGAACACCGGGGAGCTGTTTTTT. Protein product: CASRRLNTGELFF.